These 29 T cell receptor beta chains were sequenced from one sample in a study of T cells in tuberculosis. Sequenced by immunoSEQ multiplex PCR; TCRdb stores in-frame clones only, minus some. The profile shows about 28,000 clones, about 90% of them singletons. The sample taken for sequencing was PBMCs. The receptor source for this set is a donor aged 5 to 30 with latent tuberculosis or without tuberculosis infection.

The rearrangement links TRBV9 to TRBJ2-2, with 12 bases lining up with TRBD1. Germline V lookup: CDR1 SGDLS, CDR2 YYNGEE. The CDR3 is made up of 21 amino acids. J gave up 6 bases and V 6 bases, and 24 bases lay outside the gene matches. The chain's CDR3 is CASTPFLPGRLGTGGPGELFF. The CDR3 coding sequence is TGTGCCAGCACTCCATTTTTGCCCGGTCGTCTTGGGACAGGGGGCCCCGGGGAGCTGTTTTTT.

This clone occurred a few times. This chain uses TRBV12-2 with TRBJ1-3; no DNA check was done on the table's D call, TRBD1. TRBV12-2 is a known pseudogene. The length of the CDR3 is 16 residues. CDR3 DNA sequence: TGTGCAAGTCGCTTAGCGCGTCGGACAGGGCCGGAGGCCATATATTTT. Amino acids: CASRLARRTGPEAIYF.

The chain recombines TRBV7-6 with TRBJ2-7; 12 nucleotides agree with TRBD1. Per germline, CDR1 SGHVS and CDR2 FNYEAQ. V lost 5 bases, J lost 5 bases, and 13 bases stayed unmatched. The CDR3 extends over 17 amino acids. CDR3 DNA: TGTGCCAGCAGCACCCGGGGGTTGGGACAGGGGGCCGACGAGCAGTACTTC. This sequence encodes CASSTRGLGQGADEQYF.

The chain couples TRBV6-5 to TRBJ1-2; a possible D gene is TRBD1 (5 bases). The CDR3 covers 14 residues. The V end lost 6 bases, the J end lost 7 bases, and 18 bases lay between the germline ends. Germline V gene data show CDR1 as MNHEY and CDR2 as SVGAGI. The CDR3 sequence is CASRRDLQEGGYTF. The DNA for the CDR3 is TGTGCCAGCAGGCGGGACTTACAAGAGGGTGGCTACACCTTC.

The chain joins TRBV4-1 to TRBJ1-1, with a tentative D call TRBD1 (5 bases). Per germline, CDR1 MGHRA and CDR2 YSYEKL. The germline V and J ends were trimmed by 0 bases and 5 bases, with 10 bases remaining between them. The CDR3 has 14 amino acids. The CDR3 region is CASSQDRDPTEAFF. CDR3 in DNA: TGCGCCAGCAGCCAAGACAGGGATCCTACTGAAGCTTTCTTT.

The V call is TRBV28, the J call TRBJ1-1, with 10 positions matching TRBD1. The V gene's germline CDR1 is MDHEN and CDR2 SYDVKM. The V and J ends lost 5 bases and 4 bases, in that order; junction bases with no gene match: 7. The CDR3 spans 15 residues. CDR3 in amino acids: CASSMPTGGRTEAFF. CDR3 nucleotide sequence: TGTGCCAGCAGTATGCCGACAGGGGGCCGCACTGAAGCTTTCTTT.

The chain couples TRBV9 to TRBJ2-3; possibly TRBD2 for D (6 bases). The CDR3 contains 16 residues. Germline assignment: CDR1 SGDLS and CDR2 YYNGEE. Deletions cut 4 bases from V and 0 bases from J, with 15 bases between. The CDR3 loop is CASSLRGLLSTDTQYF. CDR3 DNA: TGTGCCAGCAGCTTGAGGGGACTCCTTAGCACAGATACGCAGTATTTT.

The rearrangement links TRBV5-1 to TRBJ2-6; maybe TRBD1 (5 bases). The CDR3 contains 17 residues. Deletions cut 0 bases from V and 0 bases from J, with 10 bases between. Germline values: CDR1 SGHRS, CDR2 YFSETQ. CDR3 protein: CASSLAGPSSGANVLTF. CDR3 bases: TGCGCCAGCAGCTTGGCAGGGCCAAGCTCTGGGGCCAACGTCCTGACTTTC.

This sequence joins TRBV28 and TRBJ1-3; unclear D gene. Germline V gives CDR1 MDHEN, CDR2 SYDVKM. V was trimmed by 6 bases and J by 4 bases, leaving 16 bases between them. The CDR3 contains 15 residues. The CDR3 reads CASSDRLGPGNTIYF. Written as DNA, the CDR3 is TGTGCCAGCAGCGATCGCCTTGGCCCGGGAAACACCATATATTTT. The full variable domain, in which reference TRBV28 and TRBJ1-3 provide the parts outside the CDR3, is DVKVTQSSRYLVKRTGEKVFLECVQDMDHENMFWYRQDPGLGLRLIYFSYDVKMKEKGDIPEGYSVSREKKERFSLILESASTNQTSMYLCASSDRLGPGNTIYFGEGSWLTVV.

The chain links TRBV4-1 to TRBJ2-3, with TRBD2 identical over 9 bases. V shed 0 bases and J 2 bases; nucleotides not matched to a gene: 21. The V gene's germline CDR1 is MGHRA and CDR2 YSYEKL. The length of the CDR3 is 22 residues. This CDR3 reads CASSQDGMRRGGLRKSTDTQYF. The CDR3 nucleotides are TGCGCCAGCAGCCAAGATGGGATGCGGCGGGGGGGCCTCCGTAAATCCACAGATACGCAGTATTTT.

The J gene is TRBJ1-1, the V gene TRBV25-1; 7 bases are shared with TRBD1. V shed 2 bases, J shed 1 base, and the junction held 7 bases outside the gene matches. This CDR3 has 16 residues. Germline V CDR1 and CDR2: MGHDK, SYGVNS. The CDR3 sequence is CASSERQGRGNTEAFF. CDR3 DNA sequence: TGTGCCAGCAGTGAACGACAGGGAAGGGGGAACACTGAAGCTTTCTTT.

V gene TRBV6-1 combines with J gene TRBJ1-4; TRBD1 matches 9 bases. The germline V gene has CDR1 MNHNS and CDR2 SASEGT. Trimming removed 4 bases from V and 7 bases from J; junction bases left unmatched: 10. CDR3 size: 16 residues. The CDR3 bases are TGTGCCAGCAGTGCGGAAGTAGGGACAGGGTCTGAAAAACTGTTTTTT. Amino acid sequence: CASSAEVGTGSEKLFF.

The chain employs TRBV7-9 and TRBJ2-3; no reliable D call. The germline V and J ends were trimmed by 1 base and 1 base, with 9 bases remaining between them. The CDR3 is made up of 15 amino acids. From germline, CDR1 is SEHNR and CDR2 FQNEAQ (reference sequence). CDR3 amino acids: CASSLVGARTDTQYF. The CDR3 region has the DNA TGTGCCAGCAGCTTAGTGGGCGCGCGCACAGATACGCAGTATTTT.

The CDR3, as DNA: TGTGCCAGTAGTTCGACTAGCGGGAGTACCAAGGAGACCCAGTACTTC. Its protein is CASSSTSGSTKETQYF. V gene TRBV19 combines with J gene TRBJ2-5; 12 bases fit TRBD2. The V gene end was trimmed by 5 bases and the J gene end by 5 bases; junction bases not matched to a gene: 9. This CDR3 is built from 16 residues. Germline V CDR1 and CDR2: LNHDA, SQIVND (reference sequence).

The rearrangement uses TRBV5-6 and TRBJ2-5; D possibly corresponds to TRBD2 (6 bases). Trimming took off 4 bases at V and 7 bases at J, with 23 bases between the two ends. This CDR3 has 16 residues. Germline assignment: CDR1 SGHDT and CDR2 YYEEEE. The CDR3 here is CASSPTGEGLGGTQYF. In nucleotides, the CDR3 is TGTGCCAGCAGCCCGACCGGGGAAGGGCTGGGGGGGACCCAGTACTTC.

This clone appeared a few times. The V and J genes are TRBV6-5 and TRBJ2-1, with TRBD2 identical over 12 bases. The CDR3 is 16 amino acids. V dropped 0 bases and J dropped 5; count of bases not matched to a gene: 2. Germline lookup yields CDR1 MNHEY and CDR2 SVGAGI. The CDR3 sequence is CASSYSSSGGDNEQFF. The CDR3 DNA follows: TGTGCCAGCAGTTACTCTTCTAGCGGGGGGGACAATGAGCAGTTCTTC.

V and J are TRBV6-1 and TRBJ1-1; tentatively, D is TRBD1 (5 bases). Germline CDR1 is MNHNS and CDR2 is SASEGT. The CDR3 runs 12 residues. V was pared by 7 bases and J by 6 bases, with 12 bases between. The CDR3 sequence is CASIPDSPEAFF. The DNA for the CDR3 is TGTGCCAGCATCCCCGACAGCCCTGAAGCTTTCTTT.

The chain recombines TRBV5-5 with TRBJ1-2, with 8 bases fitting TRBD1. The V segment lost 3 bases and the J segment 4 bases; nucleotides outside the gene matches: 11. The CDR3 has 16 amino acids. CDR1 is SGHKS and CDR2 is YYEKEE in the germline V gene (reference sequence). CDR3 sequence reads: CASSWYKMGTGYGYTF. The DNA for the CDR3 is TGTGCCAGCAGCTGGTATAAGATGGGGACAGGCTATGGCTACACCTTC.

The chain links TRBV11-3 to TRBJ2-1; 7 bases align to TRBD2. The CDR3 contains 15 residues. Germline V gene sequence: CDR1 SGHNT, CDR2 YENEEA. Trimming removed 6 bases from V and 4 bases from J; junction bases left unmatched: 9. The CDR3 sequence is CASSSGPGGYNEQFF. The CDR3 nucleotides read TGTGCCAGCAGTTCCGGCCCCGGGGGGTACAATGAGCAGTTCTTC. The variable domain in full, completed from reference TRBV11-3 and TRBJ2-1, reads EAGVVQSPRYKIIEKKQPVAFWCNPISGHNTLYWYLQNLGQGPELLIRYENEEAVDDSQLPKDRFSAERLKGVDSTLKIQPAELGDSAVYLCASSSGPGGYNEQFFGPGTRLTVL.

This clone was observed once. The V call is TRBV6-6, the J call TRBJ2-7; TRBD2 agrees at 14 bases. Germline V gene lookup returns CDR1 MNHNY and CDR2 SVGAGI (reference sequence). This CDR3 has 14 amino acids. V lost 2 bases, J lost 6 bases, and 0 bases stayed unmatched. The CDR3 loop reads CASSYGTSGGEQYF. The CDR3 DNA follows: TGTGCCAGCAGTTACGGGACTAGCGGGGGCGAGCAGTACTTC.

CDR3 residues: CASSVGALHEKLFF. The CDR3 bases are TGTGCCAGCAGTGTTGGGGCTCTACATGAAAAACTGTTTTTT. The V and J genes are TRBV6-1 and TRBJ1-4; D may be TRBD1 (5 bases). Germline V gene data show CDR1 as MNHNS and CDR2 as SASEGT. CDR3 size: 14 residues. V dropped 4 bases and J dropped 6 bases, with 12 bases sitting between them.

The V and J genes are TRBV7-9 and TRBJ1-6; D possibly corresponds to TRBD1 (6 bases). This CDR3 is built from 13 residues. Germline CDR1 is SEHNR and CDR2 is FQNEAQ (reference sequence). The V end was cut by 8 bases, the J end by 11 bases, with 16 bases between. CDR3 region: CASGGQNVTPLHF. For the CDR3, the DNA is TGTGCCAGCGGAGGACAGAACGTTACACCCCTCCACTTT.

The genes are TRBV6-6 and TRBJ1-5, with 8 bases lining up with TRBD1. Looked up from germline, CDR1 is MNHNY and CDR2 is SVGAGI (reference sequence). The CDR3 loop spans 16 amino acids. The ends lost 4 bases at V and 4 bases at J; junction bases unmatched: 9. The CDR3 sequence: CASSSRTGSLNQPQHF. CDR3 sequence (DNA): TGTGCCAGCAGTTCGAGGACAGGGAGTCTGAATCAGCCCCAGCATTTT.

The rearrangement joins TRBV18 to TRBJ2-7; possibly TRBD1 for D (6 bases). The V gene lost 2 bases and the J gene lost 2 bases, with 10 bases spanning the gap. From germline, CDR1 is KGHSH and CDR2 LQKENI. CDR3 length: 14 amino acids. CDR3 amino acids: CASSPGSGAYEQYF. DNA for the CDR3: TGTGCCAGCTCACCAGGTTCAGGGGCCTACGAGCAGTACTTC.

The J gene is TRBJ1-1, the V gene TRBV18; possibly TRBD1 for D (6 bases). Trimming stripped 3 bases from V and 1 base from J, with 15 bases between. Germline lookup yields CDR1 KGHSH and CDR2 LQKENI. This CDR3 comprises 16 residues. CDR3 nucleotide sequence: TGTGCCAGCTCACCCTCGGAGGACAGCTGGAACACTGAAGCTTTCTTT. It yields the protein CASSPSEDSWNTEAFF.

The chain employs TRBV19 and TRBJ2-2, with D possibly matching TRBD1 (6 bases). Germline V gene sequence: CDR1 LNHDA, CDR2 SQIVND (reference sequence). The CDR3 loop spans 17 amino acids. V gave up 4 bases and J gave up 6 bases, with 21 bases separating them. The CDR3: CASSTPIGQWVSGELFF. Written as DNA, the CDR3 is TGTGCCAGTAGTACCCCGATCGGACAGTGGGTTTCCGGGGAGCTGTTTTTT.

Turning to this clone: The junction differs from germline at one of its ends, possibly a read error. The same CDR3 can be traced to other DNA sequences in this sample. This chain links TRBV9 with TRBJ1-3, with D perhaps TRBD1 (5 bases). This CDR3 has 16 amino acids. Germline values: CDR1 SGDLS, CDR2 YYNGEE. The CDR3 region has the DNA TGTGCCAGCAGCGCCAGGGTCAGTTTCTCTGGAAATACCATATATTTT. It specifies CASSARVSFSGNTIYF.

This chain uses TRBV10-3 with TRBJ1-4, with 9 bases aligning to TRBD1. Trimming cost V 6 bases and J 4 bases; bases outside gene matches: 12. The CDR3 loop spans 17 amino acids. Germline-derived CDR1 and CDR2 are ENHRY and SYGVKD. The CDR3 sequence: CAISTGTGNLVNEKLFF. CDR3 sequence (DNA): TGTGCCATCAGCACCGGGACAGGGAACTTAGTTAATGAAAAACTGTTTTTT.

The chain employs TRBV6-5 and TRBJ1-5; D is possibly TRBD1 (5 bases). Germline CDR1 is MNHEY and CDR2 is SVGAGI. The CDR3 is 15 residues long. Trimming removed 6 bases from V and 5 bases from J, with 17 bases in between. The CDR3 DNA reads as TGTGCCAGCAGGGGGACGACACGGGGGGATCAGCCCCAGCATTTT. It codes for CASRGTTRGDQPQHF.